The T cell receptor (beta chain) described here comes from a study of T cells in tuberculosis. On the study more broadly: This South African cohort compared adolescents with or without latent tuberculosis against adults with active tuberculosis. Whole-study results and caveats: Active tuberculosis TCR-alpha repertoires lay closer to GMM-specific TCRs than IGRA-negative controls, suggesting clonal expansion. Active tuberculosis cases were adults; controls were adolescents. Shorter CDR3-alpha in active tuberculosis partly drove smaller distances.

The protocol was immunoSEQ multiplex PCR, while the TCRdb copy is restricted to in-frame clones and leaves out a portion. The profile shows roughly 34,000 clones, 95% to 97% of them singletons. This clone was detected once. Its target is not known. This TCR derives from a donor aged 10-29 years with latent tuberculosis or without tuberculosis infection. Source material: PBMCs.

The DNA of the CDR3 is TGTGCCAGCGGAGACAGGGCGGGTCAGCCCCAGCATTTT. Translating gives CASGDRAGQPQHF. The rearrangement links TRBV6-6 to TRBJ1-5, with 7 nucleotides matching TRBD1. This CDR3 is built from 13 residues. CDR1 is MNHNY and CDR2 is SVGAGI in the germline V gene (reference sequence). J was trimmed by 6 bases and V by 8 bases; bases with no gene match: 7.